A selection of T cell receptor beta chains follows, all from one sample in a study of blood T cell repertoires in COVID-19. The data were produced by immunoSEQ multiplex PCR, yet TCRdb's version contains in-frame clones alone and is incomplete. The profile shows fewer than 85,000 clones, 60% to 80% of them singletons. The sequenced sample consisted of peripheral blood. The source is a man between 65 and 80 years old with COVID-19, enrolled during active disease. Each CDR3 is given with its conserved first and last residue. A D gene is named only where the DNA matches it firmly. Size values are once, few and many counts, or a class for expanded clones, and some rows have none.

V gene	J gene	clone size	D gene	CDR3 length	CDR3 protein	CDR3 DNA
TRBV5-8	TRBJ1-4	-	TRBD1	16	CASRTVWGQRNEKLFF	TGTGCCAGCCGTACTGTTTGGGGACAGCGAAATGAAAAACTGTTTTTT
TRBV27	TRBJ2-7	few	TRBD2	16	CASTLLASGSHSQQYF	TGTGCCAGCACCCTCCTGGCTAGCGGGAGTCACTCGCAGCAGTACTTC
TRBV11-3	TRBJ2-1	-	TRBD2	15	CASSTRLADYNEQFF	TGTGCCAGCAGTACGAGACTAGCGGATTACAATGAGCAGTTCTTC
TRBV6-5	TRBJ1-2	few	TRBD1	15	CASSYSGQGADGYTF	TGTGCCAGCAGTTACTCGGGACAGGGGGCGGATGGCTACACCTTC
TRBV6-5	TRBJ2-3	-	-	15	CASSYNGLVTDTQYF	TGTGCCAGCAGTTACAATGGGCTCGTCACAGATACGCAGTATTTT
TRBV24-1	TRBJ2-3	once	TRBD2	14	CAIATSGSTDTQYF	TGTGCCATTGCGACTAGCGGTAGCACAGATACGCAGTATTTT
TRBV5-1	TRBJ2-7	-	-	16	CATPYNDRSSSYEQYF	TGCGCCACCCCTTACAATGACAGAAGTAGCTCCTACGAGCAGTACTTC
TRBV7-8	TRBJ2-7	many	TRBD1	15	CASSLVQGASYEQYF	TGTGCCAGCAGCTTAGTGCAGGGGGCGTCCTACGAGCAGTACTTC
TRBV6-5	TRBJ1-1	-	-	13	CASSIERVAEAFF	TGTGCCAGCAGTATCGAGCGGGTCGCTGAAGCTTTCTTT
TRBV20-1	TRBJ2-2	-	TRBD1	15	CSASRQGAGTGELFF	TGCAGTGCTAGTAGACAGGGGGCGGGCACCGGGGAGCTGTTTTTT
TRBV19	TRBJ1-5	-	-	13	CASSRSRGQPQHF	TGTGCCAGTAGTAGGTCCAGGGGTCAGCCCCAGCATTTT
TRBV28	TRBJ2-4	once	TRBD2	14	CASSPTSAEGRQYF	TGTGCCAGCAGCCCAACTAGCGCCGAAGGTAGGCAGTACTTC
TRBV5-6	TRBJ2-7	-	TRBD2	15	CASSSTSGRFDEQYF	TGTGCCAGCAGCTCAACTAGCGGGAGGTTCGACGAGCAGTACTTC
TRBV6-6	TRBJ1-1	-	-	13	CASSTVGGREAFF	TGTGCCAGCAGTACTGTGGGGGGGCGTGAAGCTTTCTTT
TRBV20-1	TRBJ1-3	once	TRBD1	14	CSASPGTAGNTIYF	TGCAGTGCTAGTCCCGGGACAGCTGGAAACACCATATATTTT
TRBV3-1/TRBV3-2	TRBJ1-4	-	-	15	CASSQAPRSNEKLFF	TGTGCCAGCAGCCAAGCCCCCAGATCTAATGAAAAACTGTTTTTT
TRBV15	TRBJ1-1	-	-	18	CATSRGSARARMNTEAFF	TGTGCCACCAGCAGAGGGAGTGCGAGGGCCAGGATGAACACTGAAGCTTTCTTT
TRBV4-3	TRBJ2-1	-	-	20	CASSQDTGRRSRVSYNEQFF	TGCGCCAGCAGCCAAGATACGGGGAGACGGTCCAGAGTCTCCTACAATGAGCAGTTCTTC
TRBV30	TRBJ1-2	-	-	15	CAWDYQSHGGAGYTF	TGTGCCTGGGACTATCAATCTCATGGGGGCGCGGGCTACACCTTC
TRBV6-6	TRBJ1-2	-	TRBD1	17	CASSPRTTGGINYGYTF	TGTGCCAGCAGTCCTCGTACAACAGGGGGTATCAACTATGGCTACACCTTC
TRBV4-3	TRBJ2-3	once	-	17	CASSRDLPSVGTDTQYF	TGCGCCAGCAGCCGGGACCTACCTAGCGTGGGCACAGATACGCAGTATTTT
TRBV19	TRBJ2-7	-	-	14	CASSIEDRGGEQYF	TGTGCCAGTAGTATAGAAGACAGGGGAGGGGAGCAGTACTTC
TRBV5-1	TRBJ2-2	once	-	17	CASSSAAGTSNTGELFF	TGCGCCAGCAGCTCGGCGGCCGGGACATCGAACACCGGGGAGCTGTTTTTT
TRBV11-2	TRBJ1-2	-	TRBD1	13	CASTFDRGSGYTF	TGTGCCAGCACCTTCGACAGGGGAAGTGGCTACACCTTC
TRBV5-4	TRBJ1-2	-	-	14	CASSLAGVIYGYTF	TGTGCCAGCAGCTTGGCCGGGGTGATATATGGCTACACCTTC